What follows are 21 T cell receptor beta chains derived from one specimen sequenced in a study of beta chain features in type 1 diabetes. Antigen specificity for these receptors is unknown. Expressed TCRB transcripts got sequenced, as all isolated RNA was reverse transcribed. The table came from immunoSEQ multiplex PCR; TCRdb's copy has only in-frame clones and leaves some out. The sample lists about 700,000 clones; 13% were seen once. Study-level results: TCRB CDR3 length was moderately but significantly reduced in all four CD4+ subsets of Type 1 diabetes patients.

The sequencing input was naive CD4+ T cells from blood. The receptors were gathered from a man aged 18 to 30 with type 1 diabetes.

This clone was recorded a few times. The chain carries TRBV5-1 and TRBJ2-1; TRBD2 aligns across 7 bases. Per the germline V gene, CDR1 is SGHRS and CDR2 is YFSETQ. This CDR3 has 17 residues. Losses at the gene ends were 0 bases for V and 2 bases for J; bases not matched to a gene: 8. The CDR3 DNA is TGCGCCAGCAGCTTGGAGATGGGCGGGGGTCCCTACAATGAGCAGTTCTTC. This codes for CASSLEMGGGPYNEQFF.

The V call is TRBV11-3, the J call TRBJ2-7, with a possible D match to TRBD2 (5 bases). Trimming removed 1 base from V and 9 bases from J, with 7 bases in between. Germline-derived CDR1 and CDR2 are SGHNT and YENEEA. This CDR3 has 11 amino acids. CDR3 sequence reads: CASSLGEGQYF. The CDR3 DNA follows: TGTGCCAGCAGCTTAGGAGAGGGGCAGTACTTC. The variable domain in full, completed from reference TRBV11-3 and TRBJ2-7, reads EAGVVQSPRYKIIEKKQPVAFWCNPISGHNTLYWYLQNLGQGPELLIRYENEEAVDDSQLPKDRFSAERLKGVDSTLKIQPAELGDSAVYLCASSLGEGQYFGPGTRLTVT.

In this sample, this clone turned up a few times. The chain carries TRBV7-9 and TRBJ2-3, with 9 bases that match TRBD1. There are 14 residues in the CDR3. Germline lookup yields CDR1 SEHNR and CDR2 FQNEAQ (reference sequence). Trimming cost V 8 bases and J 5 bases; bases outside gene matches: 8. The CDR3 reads CASGVGTGRDTQYF. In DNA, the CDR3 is TGTGCCAGCGGAGTCGGGACAGGGAGAGATACGCAGTATTTT.

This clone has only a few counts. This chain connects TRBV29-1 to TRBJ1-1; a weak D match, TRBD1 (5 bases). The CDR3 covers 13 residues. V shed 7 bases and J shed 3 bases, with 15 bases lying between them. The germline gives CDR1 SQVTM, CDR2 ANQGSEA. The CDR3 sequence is CSDRDPRDTEAFF. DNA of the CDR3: TGCAGCGATCGGGACCCTCGGGACACTGAAGCTTTCTTT.

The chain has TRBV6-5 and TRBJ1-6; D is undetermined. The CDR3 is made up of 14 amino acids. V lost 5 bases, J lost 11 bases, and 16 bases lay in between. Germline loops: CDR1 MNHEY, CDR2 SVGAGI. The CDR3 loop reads CASSPAVSSTPLHF. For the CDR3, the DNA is TGTGCCAGCAGTCCGGCCGTTTCCTCAACACCCCTCCACTTT.

This chain's CDR3 is CATGTPAETQYF. As DNA, the CDR3 is TGTGCCACCGGGACTCCGGCGGAGACCCAGTACTTC. This chain uses TRBV6-1 with TRBJ2-5; D is possibly TRBD2 (6 bases). CDR1 MNHNS and CDR2 SASEGT come from the germline V gene. V shed 10 bases and J shed 5 bases, with 14 bases lying between them. The CDR3 loop spans 12 amino acids.

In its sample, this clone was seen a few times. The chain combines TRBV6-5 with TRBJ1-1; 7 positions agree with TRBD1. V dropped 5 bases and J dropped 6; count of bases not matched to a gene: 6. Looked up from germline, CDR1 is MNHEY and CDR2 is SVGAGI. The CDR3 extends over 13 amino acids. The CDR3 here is CASSKGQLAEAFF. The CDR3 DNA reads TGTGCCAGCAGTAAGGGACAGCTCGCTGAAGCTTTCTTT.

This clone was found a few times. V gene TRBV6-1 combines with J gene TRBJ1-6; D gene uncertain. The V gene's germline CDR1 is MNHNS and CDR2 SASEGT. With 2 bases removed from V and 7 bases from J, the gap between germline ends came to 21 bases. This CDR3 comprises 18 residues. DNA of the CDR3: TGTGCCAGCAGTGAATTTCCAGGACCCAAAATTGGGAATTCACCCCTCCACTTT. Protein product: CASSEFPGPKIGNSPLHF.

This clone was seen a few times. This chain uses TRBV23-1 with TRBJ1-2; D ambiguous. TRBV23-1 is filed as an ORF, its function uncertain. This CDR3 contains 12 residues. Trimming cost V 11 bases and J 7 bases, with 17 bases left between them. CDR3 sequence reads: CALVGKTFGYTF. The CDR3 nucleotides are TGCGCCCTGGTGGGAAAAACGTTTGGCTACACCTTC.

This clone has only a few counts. The chain's CDR3 is CSVGEGGGYTF. CDR3 nucleotides: TGCAGCGTTGGAGAAGGCGGTGGCTACACCTTC. The chain joins TRBV29-1 to TRBJ1-2, with no clear D. Germline V gene data show CDR1 as SQVTM and CDR2 as ANQGSEA. The CDR3 consists of 11 residues. V was cut by 4 bases and J by 7 bases, with 10 bases left in between.

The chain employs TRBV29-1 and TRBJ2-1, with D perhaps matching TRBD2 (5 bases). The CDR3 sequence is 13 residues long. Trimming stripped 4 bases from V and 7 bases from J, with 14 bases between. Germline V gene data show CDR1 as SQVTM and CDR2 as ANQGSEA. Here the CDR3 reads CSVGRASGNEQFF. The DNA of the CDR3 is TGCAGCGTTGGCCGGGCCTCGGGGAATGAGCAGTTCTTC.

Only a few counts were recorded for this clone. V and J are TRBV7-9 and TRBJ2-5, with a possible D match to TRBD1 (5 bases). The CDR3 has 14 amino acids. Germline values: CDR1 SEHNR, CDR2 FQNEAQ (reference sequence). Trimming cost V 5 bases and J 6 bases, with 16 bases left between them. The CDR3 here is CASSQDGQLQTQYF. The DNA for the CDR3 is TGTGCCAGCAGCCAGGACGGACAATTGCAGACCCAGTACTTC.

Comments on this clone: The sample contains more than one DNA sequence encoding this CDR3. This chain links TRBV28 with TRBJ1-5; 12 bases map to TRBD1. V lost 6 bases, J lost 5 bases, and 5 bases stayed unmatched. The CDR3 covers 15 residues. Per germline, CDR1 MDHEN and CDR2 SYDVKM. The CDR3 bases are TGTGCCAGCAGCTCGGGGACAGGGGGCTATCAGCCCCAGCATTTT. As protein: CASSSGTGGYQPQHF.

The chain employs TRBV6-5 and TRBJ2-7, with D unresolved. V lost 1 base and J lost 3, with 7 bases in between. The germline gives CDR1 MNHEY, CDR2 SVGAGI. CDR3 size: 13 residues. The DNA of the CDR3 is TGTGCCAGCAGTTACTTCTCTTACTACGAGCAGTACTTC. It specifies CASSYFSYYEQYF.

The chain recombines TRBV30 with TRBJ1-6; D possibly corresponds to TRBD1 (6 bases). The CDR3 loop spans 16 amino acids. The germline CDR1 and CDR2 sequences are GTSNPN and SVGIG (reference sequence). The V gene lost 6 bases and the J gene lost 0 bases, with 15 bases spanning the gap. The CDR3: CACPRDTGSYNSPLHF. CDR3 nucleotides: TGTGCCTGCCCAAGGGACACCGGCTCCTATAATTCACCCCTCCACTTT.

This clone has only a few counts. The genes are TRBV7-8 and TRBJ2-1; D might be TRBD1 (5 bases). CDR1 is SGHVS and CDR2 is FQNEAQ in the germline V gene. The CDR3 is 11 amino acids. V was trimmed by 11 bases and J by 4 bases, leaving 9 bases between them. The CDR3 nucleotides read TGTGCCTCCGCAGGGTACAATGAGCAGTTCTTC. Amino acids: CASAGYNEQFF.

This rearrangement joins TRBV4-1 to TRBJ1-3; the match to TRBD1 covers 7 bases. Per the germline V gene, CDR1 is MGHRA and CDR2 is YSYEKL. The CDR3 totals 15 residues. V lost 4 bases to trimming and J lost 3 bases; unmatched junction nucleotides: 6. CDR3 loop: CASSRQGGNGNTIYF. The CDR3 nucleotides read TGCGCCAGCAGCCGACAGGGAGGAAATGGAAACACCATATATTTT.

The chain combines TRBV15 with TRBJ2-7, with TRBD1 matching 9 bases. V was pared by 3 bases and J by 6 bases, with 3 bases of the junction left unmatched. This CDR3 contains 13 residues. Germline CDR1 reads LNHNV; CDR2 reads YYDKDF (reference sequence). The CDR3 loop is CATSRGQGREQYF. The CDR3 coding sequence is TGTGCCACCAGCAGGGGACAGGGTCGCGAGCAGTACTTC.

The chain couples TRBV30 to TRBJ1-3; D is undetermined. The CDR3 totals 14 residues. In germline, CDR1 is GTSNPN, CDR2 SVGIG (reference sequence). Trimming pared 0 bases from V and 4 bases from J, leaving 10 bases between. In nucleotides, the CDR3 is TGTGCCTGGAGTGTTGGGGTATTGGGAAACACCATATATTTT. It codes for CAWSVGVLGNTIYF.

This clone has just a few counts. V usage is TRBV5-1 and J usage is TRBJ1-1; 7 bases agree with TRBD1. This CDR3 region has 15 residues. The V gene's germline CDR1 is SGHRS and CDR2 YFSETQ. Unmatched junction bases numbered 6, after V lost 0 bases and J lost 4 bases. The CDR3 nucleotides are TGCGCCAGCAGCTTGGGGACAGGCTGGACCACTGAAGCTTTCTTT. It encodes CASSLGTGWTTEAFF. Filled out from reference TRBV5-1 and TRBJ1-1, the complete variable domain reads KAGVTQTPRYLIKTRGQQVTLSCSPISGHRSVSWYQQTPGQGLQFLFEYFSETQRNKGNFPGRFSGRQFSNSRSEMNVSTLELGDSALYLCASSLGTGWTTEAFFGQGTRLTVV.

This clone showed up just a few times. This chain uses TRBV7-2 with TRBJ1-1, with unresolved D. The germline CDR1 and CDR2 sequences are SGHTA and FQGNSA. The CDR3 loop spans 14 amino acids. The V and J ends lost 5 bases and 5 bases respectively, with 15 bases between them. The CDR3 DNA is TGTGCCAGCAGCGGATCGGCCCTCGGGACTGAAGCTTTCTTT. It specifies CASSGSALGTEAFF. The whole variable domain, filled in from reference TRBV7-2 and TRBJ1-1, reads GAGVSQSPSNKVTEKGKDVELRCDPISGHTALYWYRQSLGQGLEFLIYFQGNSAPDKSGLPSDRFSAERTGGSVSTLTIQRTQQEDSAVYLCASSGSALGTEAFFGQGTRLTVV.